Below, 14 T cell receptor beta chains from the same sample are listed, as sequenced in a study of shared clonotypes between healthy human individuals. Here immunoSEQ multiplex PCR was the method, and the copy in TCRdb shows in-frame clones only, minus some. The data show hundreds of thousands of clones, around 77% seen once. The material sequenced was PBMCs. The receptors derive from a woman aged 40-49 years in good health. Some clones in this sample may be carry-over from other donors' samples.

The V gene is TRBV9, the J gene TRBJ2-1; no definite D call. Trimming cost V 6 bases and J 5 bases, with 12 bases left between them. CDR1 SGDLS and CDR2 YYNGEE come from the germline V gene. The CDR3 has 13 amino acids. CDR3 in amino acids: CASTKTPDNEQFF. CDR3 sequence (DNA): TGTGCCAGCACTAAGACTCCAGACAATGAGCAGTTCTTC.

The chain couples TRBV6-5 to TRBJ2-5; D gene unclear. The CDR3 is 14 amino acids. The germline V gene has CDR1 MNHEY and CDR2 SVGAGI. Trimming removed 2 bases from V and 5 bases from J, with 12 bases in between. Here the CDR3 reads CASSYTPGRETQYF. Here the CDR3 DNA reads TGTGCCAGCAGTTACACACCCGGACGGGAGACCCAGTACTTC.

In regard to this clone: This may come from a read error, since a much larger clone is one base off. Other DNA sequences from this sample encode an identical CDR3 as well. The V and J genes are TRBV6-4 and TRBJ1-3; D unresolved. This CDR3 spans 16 amino acids. Germline V lookup: CDR1 MRHNA, CDR2 SNTAGT. CDR3 in DNA: TGTGCTAGCAGTGCGCCCCCGGACGGCTCTGGAAACACCATATATTTT. Its protein is CASSAPPDGSGNTIYF.

This clone was seen repeatedly, ten times or more. At the DNA level, this CDR3 is encoded by other sequences in the same sample as well. The chain recombines TRBV7-3 with TRBJ2-1; D possibly matches TRBD1 or TRBD2 (5 bases each). This CDR3 contains 16 residues. V gave up 4 bases and J gave up 9 bases, with 22 bases separating them. The V gene's germline CDR1 is SGHTA and CDR2 FQGTGA. CDR3 DNA sequence: TGTGCCAGCAGCTCAACCCCTCCGGGACCCGATCGTGAGCAGTTCTTC. Encoded protein: CASSSTPPGPDREQFF.

To note about this clone: A read error is likely here: a far larger clone is one base away. V gene TRBV6-4 combines with J gene TRBJ2-3; the D is unclear. The J call is in doubt because the DNA end fits TRBJ1-5 better. This CDR3 comprises 13 residues. The V gene's germline CDR1 is MRHNA and CDR2 SNTAGT. CDR3 in DNA: TGTGCCAGCAGTGACAGGGCCACAGATACGCAGCATTTT. Its protein product is CASSDRATDTQHF.

J is TRBJ2-4 and V is TRBV6-5; D ambiguous. Germline V CDR1 and CDR2: MNHEY, SVGAGI. V lost 0 bases and J 0 bases, leaving 9 bases between the germline ends. CDR3 size: 16 residues. The CDR3 region has the DNA TGTGCCAGCAGTTACTCGGCTTCACTAGCCAAAAACATTCAGTACTTC. Encoded protein: CASSYSASLAKNIQYF.

The chain joins TRBV19 to TRBJ1-1; 9 bases map to TRBD1. Germline V gene sequence: CDR1 LNHDA, CDR2 SQIVND (reference sequence). This CDR3 contains 11 residues. The ends lost 6 bases at V and 7 bases at J; junction bases unmatched: 0. As DNA, the CDR3 is TGTGCCAGTAGGACAGGGGGTGAAGCTTTCTTT. This encodes CASRTGGEAFF.

There are many counts of this clone. This chain joins TRBV18 and TRBJ1-1; D call uncertain. Germline CDR1 reads KGHSH; CDR2 reads LQKENI. The V end lost 2 bases, the J end lost 4 bases, and 5 bases lay between the germline ends. CDR3 length: 12 residues. For the CDR3, the DNA is TGTGCCAGCTCACCAGGACTCACTGAAGCTTTCTTT. Its translation is CASSPGLTEAFF. Using reference TRBV18 and TRBJ1-1 for the parts outside the CDR3, the full variable domain is NAGVMQNPRHLVRRRGQEARLRCSPMKGHSHVYWYRQLPEEGLKFMVYLQKENIIDESGMPKERFSAEFPKEGPSILRIQQVVRGDSAAYFCASSPGLTEAFFGQGTRLTVV.

The chain links TRBV10-1 to TRBJ2-1, with TRBD2 matching 7 bases. The CDR3 is 20 amino acids. Per germline, CDR1 WNHNN and CDR2 SYGVQD (reference sequence). Trimming took 0 bases from V and 3 from J; bases not matched to a gene: 17. In nucleotides, the CDR3 is TGCGCCAGCAGTGAGTCGCGGGGAGGGCATCGAGCGCCGGGCTACAATGAGCAGTTCTTC. It encodes CASSESRGGHRAPGYNEQFF.

Concerning this clone: This likely traces to a read error, being one base from a far larger clone. The chain recombines TRBV5-1 with TRBJ1-1; a weak D match, TRBD1 (5 bases). Per germline, CDR1 SGHRS and CDR2 YFSETQ. This CDR3 is 13 amino acids long. V lost 3 bases, J lost 4 bases, and 10 bases lay in between. The CDR3 sequence is CASSSRTFTEAFF. The DNA of the CDR3 is TGCGCCAGCAGCTCGAGGACATTCACTGAAGCTTTCTTT.

This chain connects TRBV28 to TRBJ1-2; 7 bases line up with TRBD1. Germline V gene lookup returns CDR1 MDHEN and CDR2 SYDVKM. Trimming removed 5 bases from V and 4 bases from J; junction bases left unmatched: 7. The CDR3 consists of 14 residues. CDR3 DNA: TGTGCCAGCAGTCGACAGGGCGGATCCTATGGCTACACCTTC. Translation: CASSRQGGSYGYTF.

The V gene is TRBV6-4, the J gene TRBJ1-1; the D is unclear. The CDR3 has 11 residues. Germline CDR1 is MRHNA and CDR2 is SNTAGT. V lost 9 bases and J lost 2, with 7 bases in between. CDR3 DNA: TGTGCCAGGGCACCCAACACTGAAGCTTTCTTT. As protein: CARAPNTEAFF.

This clone was counted a few times. This may be a read error, as it is one base from a much larger clone. CDR3 coding DNA: TGTGCCAGCAGCGTGCGGGGGCAGGATCCCCGGGGGGAGCTGCTTTTT. Protein: CASSVRGQDPRGELLF. V usage is TRBV9 and J usage is TRBJ2-2; D perhaps matches TRBD2 (7 bases). The CDR3 spans 16 residues. CDR1 SGDLS and CDR2 YYNGEE come from the germline V gene.

This clone appeared a single time. The same CDR3 also results from other DNA sequences found in this sample. The chain carries TRBV5-1 and TRBJ1-1; weak D call: TRBD1 (5 bases). The V gene lost 0 bases and the J gene lost 8 bases, with 8 bases spanning the gap. Germline lookup yields CDR1 SGHRS and CDR2 YFSETQ. This CDR3 is 12 amino acids long. Written as DNA, the CDR3 is TGCGCCAGCAGCTTGGTGGGGACCGAAGCTTTCTTT. It yields the protein CASSLVGTEAFF.